These T cell receptor beta chains were read from a single sample in a study of blood T cells in healthy people across ages. TCRdb analysed the 5' RACE reads with MiXCR anew, one entry per CDR3 protein. The sample carries about 1.6 million distinct CDR3 sequences, about 31% recorded once. Sequenced material: blood. All receptors come from a woman aged 25 to 39 in good health. Each CDR3 is given with its conserved first and last residue.

TRBV12-3/TRBV12-4,TRBJ1-2,CASSSLGGRYGYTF
TRBV14,TRBJ1-1,CASSARDRMNTEAFF
TRBV4-2,TRBJ2-7,CASSQEPTGGSYEQYF
TRBV20-1,TRBJ1-1,CSASPTPGDTEAFF
TRBV28,TRBJ2-2,CASSFPTNTGELFF
TRBV6-6,TRBJ1-1,CASGGRSEAFF
TRBV27,TRBJ1-5,CASGYAGNNQPQHF
TRBV20-1,TRBJ2-5,CSASGGLAETQYF
TRBV2,-,CASSAGAFSDEQYF
TRBV20-1,TRBJ2-3,CSAISGGTDTQYF
TRBV27,TRBJ1-2,CASSFKGATNGYTF
TRBV20-1,TRBJ1-2,CSQQDNRARSYGYTF
TRBV20-1,TRBJ2-3,CSARDWLAGITDTQYF
TRBV7-6,TRBJ1-2,CASSRLTRNHGYTF
TRBV5-1,TRBJ1-4,CASSLEGQKVEKLFF
TRBV7-6,TRBJ1-6,CASSPRAPRHNSPLHF
TRBV5-4,TRBJ2-4,CASSLPRAGTSVEEQYF